Detailed here is one T cell receptor beta chain. Its antigen is not known. This specimen belongs to a study of immune evolution from preneoplasia to lung adenocarcinoma. Using immunoSEQ multiplex PCR, the repertoire was profiled, and TCRdb retains in-frame clones only, with some absent. The repertoire has over 6,000 clones, about three quarters of them found once; the top ten carry more than 5%. Germline assignment: CDR1 SGHAT and CDR2 FQNNGV. The CDR3 is 14 residues long. Deletions cut 5 bases from V and 7 bases from J, with 16 bases between. General study results and limits: Top clone share appeared to fall from AAH through AIS, MIA, adenocarcinoma. Clonality was highest in normal lung, lower in later-stage lesions apparently.

This clonotype originated in a person between 50 and 60 years old with lung adenocarcinoma. The chain recombines TRBV11-2 with TRBJ2-3; D call uncertain. The specimen sequenced was FFPE invasive lung adenocarcinoma tissue. The CDR3 loop reads CASSLTRSRNTQYF. CDR3 in DNA: TGTGCCAGCAGCCTCACCCGGAGCAGAAATACGCAGTATTTT.